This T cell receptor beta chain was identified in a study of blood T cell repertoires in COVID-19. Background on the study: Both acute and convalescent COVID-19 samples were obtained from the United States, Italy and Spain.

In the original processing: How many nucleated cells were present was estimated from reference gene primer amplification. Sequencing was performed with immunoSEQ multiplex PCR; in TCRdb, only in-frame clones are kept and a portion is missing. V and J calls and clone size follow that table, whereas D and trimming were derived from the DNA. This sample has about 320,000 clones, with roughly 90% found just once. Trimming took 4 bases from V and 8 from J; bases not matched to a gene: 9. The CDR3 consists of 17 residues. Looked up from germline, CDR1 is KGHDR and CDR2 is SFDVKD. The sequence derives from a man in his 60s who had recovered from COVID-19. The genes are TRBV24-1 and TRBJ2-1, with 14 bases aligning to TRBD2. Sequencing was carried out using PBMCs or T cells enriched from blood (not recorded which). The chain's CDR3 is CATSDKPGTSGSHEQFF. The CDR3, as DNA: TGTGCCACCAGTGACAAACCCGGGACTAGCGGGAGTCATGAGCAGTTCTTC.